This TCR beta chain was captured in a study of shared clonotypes between healthy human individuals. Study-level background: The donor pool was made up of two women and a few men aged 18 to 49. Study findings and constraints: Represented diversity (both genetic and exposure-history) was limited by the small number of donors.

Germline V gene lookup returns CDR1 SGHAT and CDR2 FQNNGV. There are 14 residues in the CDR3. Trimming pared 3 bases from V and 1 base from J, leaving 8 bases between. As concerns this clone: The antigen remains undetermined. The identical CDR3 is also encoded by other nucleotide sequences in the sample.

Assay execution proceeded at the deep level. Per sorted-subset replicate PCR, input was 150 to 250 ng DNA, representing around 30,000 T cell genomes. The table came from immunoSEQ multiplex PCR; TCRdb's copy has only in-frame clones and leaves some out. The table includes roughly 2.5 million clones, 85% to 95% detected once. The sequencing sample was made of naive CD4+ T cells sorted from blood. Described subset: CD45RA+ positively selected. The chain links TRBV11-2 to TRBJ2-3; TRBD2 is a possible D gene (5 bases). The TCR originated in a young man in good health. Here the CDR3 DNA reads TGTGCCAGCAGCTTTGGAGGCGGCACAGATACGCAGTATTTT. Translation: CASSFGGGTDTQYF. Full variable domain (rest looked up from reference TRBV11-2 and TRBJ2-3): EAGVAQSPRYKIIEKRQSVAFWCNPISGHATLYWYQQILGQGPKLLIQFQNNGVVDDSQLPKDRFSAERLKGVDSTLKIQPAKLEDSAVYLCASSFGGGTDTQYFGPGTRLTVL.